This T cell receptor (beta chain) is drawn from a study of cytomegalovirus exposure and HLA in healthy donors. With respect to this clone: Its antigen is still unknown.

The method was immunoSEQ multiplex PCR; TCRdb's version includes in-frame clones alone and lacks a portion of them. The sample contains under 110,000 clones, 88% of which appear only once. The CDR3 spans 18 residues. Germline V gene lookup returns CDR1 MDHEN and CDR2 SYDVKM. The ends lost 5 bases at V and 2 bases at J; junction bases unmatched: 16. Study-level findings and limits: Cytomegalovirus association was assigned to some 160 TCR beta chains.

The origin of this receptor is a woman under 30 in good health and CMV-seropositive. Sequencing was carried out using PBMCs. The chain couples TRBV28 to TRBJ2-7; 9 nucleotides align to TRBD1. The CDR3 spells CASSKGGGGTGWTYEQYV. CDR3 bases: TGTGCCAGCAGTAAAGGGGGAGGGGGGACAGGGTGGACCTACGAGCAGTACGTC.